The clone carrying this TCR beta chain was recorded at least ten times. Its antigen is unknown. The data derive from a study of T cell responses to AZD1222 COVID-19 vaccine. Whole-study results and caveats: Seropositive status at baseline applied to only 5 to 7 AZD1222 recipients. Mapped onto spike, vaccine-associated CD4 TCRs spanned it and were dominant at 160-218 and 743-854. White British donors predominated, females outnumbered males, and clonal diversity was possibly underestimated.

The study pooled second doses at about 4 or about 12 weeks. The table came from immunoSEQ multiplex PCR; TCRdb's copy has only in-frame clones and leaves some out. The sample has about 69,000 clones, approximately 82% seen once. The junction had 12 bases not matched to a gene; V was cut back by 7 bases and J by 2 bases. Germline V gene sequence: CDR1 SGHNT, CDR2 YYREEE (reference sequence). The CDR3 consists of 15 residues. The sample consisted of peripheral blood, taken 28 days after the second AZD1222 dose. The sequence was collected from an adult who received the AZD1222 COVID-19 vaccine. V and J are TRBV5-4 and TRBJ2-7; 7 bases are shared with TRBD2. Here the CDR3 reads CASAAAGVGAYEQYF. Here the CDR3 DNA reads TGTGCCAGCGCCGCGGCGGGGGTTGGGGCCTACGAGCAGTACTTC.